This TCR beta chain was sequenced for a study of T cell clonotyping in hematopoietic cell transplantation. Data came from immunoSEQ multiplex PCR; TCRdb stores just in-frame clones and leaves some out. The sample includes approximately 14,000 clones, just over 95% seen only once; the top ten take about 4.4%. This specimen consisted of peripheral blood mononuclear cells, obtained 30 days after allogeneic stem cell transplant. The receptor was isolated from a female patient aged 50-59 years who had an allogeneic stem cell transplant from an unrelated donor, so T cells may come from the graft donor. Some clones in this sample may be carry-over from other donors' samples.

This CDR3 is CASGIDRGWDQPQHF. The CDR3 DNA sequence: TGTGCCAGTGGGATCGACAGAGGATGGGATCAGCCCCAGCATTTT. The V gene is TRBV19, the J gene TRBJ1-5; a possible D gene is TRBD1 (5 bases). Looked up from germline, CDR1 is LNHDA and CDR2 is SQIVND (reference sequence). V shed 8 bases and J shed 5 bases, with 19 bases lying between them. The CDR3 is made up of 15 amino acids.